This T cell receptor beta chain was captured in a study of OX40 agonist ivuxolimab in advanced cancers. Overall study: Three patients got partial responses; one had hepatocellular carcinoma and two had cutaneous melanoma.

Germline V gene data show CDR1 as GTSNPN and CDR2 as SVGIG (reference sequence). This CDR3 has 11 amino acids. Trimming pared 4 bases from V and 7 bases from J, leaving 11 bases between. Collection of blood occurred at baseline, at cycle 4 day 1, and at cycle 7 day 1. Notes on this clone: As yet, its antigen is unknown.

General study points: On average, CD8+ T cells showed a greater number of expanded clones than CD4+. CD4+ and CD8+ T cells in blood underwent clonal expansion by week 6 at 0.1 to 3.0 mg/kg.

Data came from immunoSEQ multiplex PCR; TCRdb stores just in-frame clones and leaves some out. The table shows approximately 75,000 clones, with roughly nine tenths occurring only once. The TCR comes from an adult with an advanced solid tumor such as melanoma, head and neck, liver or kidney cancer. This sample comprised CD4+ or CD8+ T cells sorted from blood, obtained in a trial of the OX40 agonist ivuxolimab. This sequence joins TRBV30 and TRBJ2-7; D call uncertain. The CDR3 loop reads CAWKRVWEQYF. The CDR3 DNA sequence: TGTGCCTGGAAACGGGTCTGGGAGCAGTACTTC.